This T cell receptor beta chain was recovered during a study of shared clonotypes between healthy human individuals. Study-level findings and limits: Specimens sampled were limited to blood, with tissue repertoires likely differing. Clonotypes which were not shared had lower generation probabilities than clonotypes that all four donors shared. Some naive CD4 clonotypes, roughly 5%, turned up in common across several donors.

This clone was seen only once. The antigen remains unidentified. CDR1 GTSNPN and CDR2 SVGIG come from the germline V gene (reference sequence). CDR3 length: 16 amino acids. Profiled with immunoSEQ multiplex PCR; TCRdb holds only in-frame clones, not every one. The sample holds about 120,000 clones; around two thirds are singletons and the top ten take about 26%. The sample was memory CD8+ T cells sorted from blood. Subset given: CD45RO+ cells pooled with CCR7-negative TemRA cells. The chain employs TRBV30 and TRBJ2-5; the match to TRBD1 covers 8 bases. The J call may be wrong; the DNA end is better matched by TRBJ2-7. The receptor comes from a woman in her thirties in good health. The CDR3 DNA reads TGTGCCTGGAGTGCCACCTCCGGGACAGGTTCCTACGAGCAGTACTTC. Translation: CAWSATSGTGSYEQYF.